These 2 T cell receptor beta chains share one sample of origin, sequenced in a study of CD4 and CD8 cells across lung adenocarcinoma regions (dated by TCRdb to 2017 to 2018). Library creation used PCR. The instrument given in TCRdb is HiSeq X Ten. Through fastp at Q25 and MiXCR, TCRdb rebuilt clones from the public reads, retaining in-frame beta chains. A single entry per CDR3 protein holds the most common genes and DNA from its merged rows. Present in this sample are about 3,300 distinct CDR3 sequences, around 65% of which were seen just once. The top ten hold over 15% of the sample. Sequenced input: CD4+ T cells from the margin of a lung tumor. The label giving this sample's cell subset or site can be read as: tumor margin region. The receptors originated from a female donor with lung adenocarcinoma. The CD4 and CD8 labels of this study may be unreliable.

The J gene is TRBJ2-3, the V gene TRBV4-1, with 14 bases identical to TRBD2. CDR1 is MGHRA and CDR2 is YSYEKL in the germline V gene. J gave up 3 bases and V 3 bases, and 5 bases lay outside the gene matches. CDR3 length equals 17 residues. CDR3 nucleotides: TGCGCCAGCAGCCATAAAAGACTAGCGGGAGGGACAGATACGCAGTATTTT. Protein: CASSHKRLAGGTDTQYF.

The rearrangement uses TRBV7-2 and TRBJ2-2; D unclear. Deletions cut 7 bases from V and 4 bases from J, with 4 bases between. There are 11 residues in the CDR3. Per germline, CDR1 SGHTA and CDR2 FQGNSA. The CDR3 loop is CASTITGELFF. The CDR3 DNA sequence: TGTGCCAGCACCATCACCGGGGAGCTGTTTTTT. Full variable domain (outside the CDR3, taken from reference TRBV7-2 and TRBJ2-2): GAGVSQSPSNKVTEKGKDVELRCDPISGHTALYWYRQSLGQGLEFLIYFQGNSAPDKSGLPSDRFSAERTGGSVSTLTIQRTQQEDSAVYLCASTITGELFFGEGSRLTVL.